The rows below give T cell receptor beta chains drawn from one sample of a study of molecular identifiers for immune sequencing clone quantification. TCRdb re-called the PCR reads with MiXCR, one entry per CDR3 protein. The sample includes some 680,000 distinct CDR3 sequences, less than 30% of them seen just once. Sequencing input: naive CD8+ T cells from blood, with Jurkat cell RNA spiked in. Every receptor here comes from a human donor in good health. Some libraries in this study had Jurkat cell RNA spiked in. Each CDR3 is given with its conserved first and last residue. Each record gives: V gene, CDR3 length, clone size, J gene, CDR3 protein. Not every row has a clone size; where given, it reads once, few, many or a size class.

>TRBV28|14|many|TRBJ2-5
CASSLLPVQETQYF
>TRBV25-1|14|many|TRBJ2-4
CASSGLQIGDIQYF
>TRBV25-1|14|NA|TRBJ2-7
CASSDLGRSYEQYF
>TRBV7-6|15|few|TRBJ2-5
CASRNDRAPQETQYF
>TRBV9|17|NA|TRBJ1-1
CASSVAGGTGPNTEAFF
>TRBV7-2|16|NA|TRBJ2-7
CASSPGQRGGPYEQYF
>TRBV27|18|NA|TRBJ2-3
CASGKTPVVAGVTDTQYF
>TRBV4-3|15|many|TRBJ1-1
CASSPTRQGGTEAFF
>TRBV28|12|many|TRBJ2-7
CASSPRVYEQYF
>TRBV9|15|many|TRBJ2-7
CASSVDPGDYYEQYF
>TRBV4-3|15|many|TRBJ2-7
CASSQEAGGIYEQYF
>TRBV7-9|16|many|TRBJ2-5
CASSSGQPPYQETQYF
>TRBV7-9|17|many|TRBJ2-3
CASSPVGLAPSTDTQYF
>TRBV7-9|15|few|TRBJ2-7
CASSVLAETTYEQYF
>TRBV4-1|14|NA|TRBJ2-7
CASSQSTTQGEQYF
>TRBV7-6|17|many|TRBJ2-3
CASSLDELRDSTDTQYF
>TRBV30|14|many|TRBJ2-7
CAWSVAGSSYEQYF
>TRBV27|14|once|TRBJ1-5
CARSFGGAYPPPHF
>TRBV19|14|few|TRBJ2-7
CASSINRWAYEQYF
>TRBV7-9|15|NA|TRBJ2-5
CASSTRTGGQETQYF
>TRBV7-6|14|many|TRBJ2-2
CASSPRPSTGELFF
>TRBV5-1|16|many|TRBJ2-3
CASSFPLTGLLDTQYF
>TRBV10-3|16|few|TRBJ2-1
CAISEGPSRVYNEQFF
>TRBV6-2/TRBV6-3|17|NA|TRBJ1-1
CASSYYRGGSRGTEAFF
>TRBV6-6|15|few|TRBJ1-4
CASRLTGGPNEKLFF
>TRBV13|16|NA|TRBJ1-1
CASSLTGHIENTEAFF
>TRBV11-3|14|NA|TRBJ2-2
CASREREKVGELFF
>TRBV27|15|many|TRBJ1-5
CASSFLGQANQPQHF
>TRBV21-1|14|few|TRBJ2-1
CASSTPGEINEQFF
>TRBV7-9|12|few|TRBJ1-4
CASSLGVSEEIF
>TRBV10-3|13|many|TRBJ2-3
CATNSLGADTQYF
>TRBV25-1|14|many|TRBJ2-7
CASSEASGNYEQYF
>TRBV30|12|many|TRBJ1-1
CAWAPGTFEAFF
>TRBV2|16|many|TRBJ1-5
CASSEEWTGSNQPQHF
>TRBV4-3|15|NA|TRBJ2-6
CARSQDPSGANVLPF
>TRBV20-1|13|NA|TRBJ2-4
CSARTPDRNIQYF
>TRBV10-3|16|many|TRBJ2-6
CAIIGTGVSGANVLTF
>TRBV7-2|16|few|TRBJ2-2
CASRPREWDYTGELFF
>TRBV25-1|15|many|TRBJ2-1
CASSEFGGASNEQFF
>TRBV29-1|12|many|TRBJ2-7
CSVSLGINEQYF
>TRBV28|21|NA|TRBJ2-5
CASSASSGTGLAGGPSETQYF
>TRBV28|15|many|TRBJ1-4
CASSLRIESNEKLFF
>TRBV9|17|NA|TRBJ2-3
CASSVEGRGAGTDTQYF
>TRBV4-3|15|many|TRBJ2-7
CASSQAGTGYYEQYF
>TRBV27|15|few|TRBJ2-1
CASSLKAGVINEQFF
>TRBV12-3/TRBV12-4|14|NA|TRBJ2-1
CASRNGTADNEQFF
>TRBV20-1|13|few|TRBJ2-7
CSASGDETYEQYF
>TRBV6-5|16|few|TRBJ2-1
CASSYGAGSSYNEQFF
>TRBV19|16|NA|TRBJ2-3
CASRLDRKASTDTQYF
>TRBV2|14|NA|TRBJ2-5
CASSEGTSRETQYF
>TRBV9|14|many|TRBJ2-3
CASSQRTGTDTQYF
>TRBV4-1|14|many|TRBJ1-2
CASSQVAGNYGYTF
>TRBV6-6|18|many|TRBJ2-3
CASSYSNLMVTSTDTQYF
>TRBV28|15|few|TRBJ2-3
CASSPRVLGTDTQYF
>TRBV5-1|13|many|TRBJ2-7
CASSWMGGSEQYF
>TRBV13|17|few|TRBJ2-6
CASSLGQGAAGANVLTF
>TRBV19|16|few|TRBJ1-5
CASSTRAGYSNQPQHF
>TRBV13|13|many|TRBJ1-1
CASSNLSNLEAFF
>TRBV6-5|14|many|TRBJ2-5
CASSYTDSLETQYF
>TRBV18|15|few|TRBJ2-7
CASSPTGTGPHEQYF